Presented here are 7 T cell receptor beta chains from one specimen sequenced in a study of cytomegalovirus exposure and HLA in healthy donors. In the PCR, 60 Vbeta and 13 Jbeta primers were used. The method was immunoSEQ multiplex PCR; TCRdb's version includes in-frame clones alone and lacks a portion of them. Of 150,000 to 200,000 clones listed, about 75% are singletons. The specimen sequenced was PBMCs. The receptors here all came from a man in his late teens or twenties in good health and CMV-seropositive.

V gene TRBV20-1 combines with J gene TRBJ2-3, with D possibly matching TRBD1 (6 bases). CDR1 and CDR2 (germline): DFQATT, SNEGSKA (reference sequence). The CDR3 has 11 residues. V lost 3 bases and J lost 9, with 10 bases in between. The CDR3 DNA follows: TGCAGTGCTAGTCACCAGGGGACGCAGTATTTT. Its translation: CSASHQGTQYF.

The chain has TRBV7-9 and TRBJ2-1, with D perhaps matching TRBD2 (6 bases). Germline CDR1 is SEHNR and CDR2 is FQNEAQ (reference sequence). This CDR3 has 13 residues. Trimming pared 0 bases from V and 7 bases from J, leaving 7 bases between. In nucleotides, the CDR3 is TGTGCCAGCAGCTTAGCTGGGAGGAATGAGCAGTTCTTC. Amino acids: CASSLAGRNEQFF.

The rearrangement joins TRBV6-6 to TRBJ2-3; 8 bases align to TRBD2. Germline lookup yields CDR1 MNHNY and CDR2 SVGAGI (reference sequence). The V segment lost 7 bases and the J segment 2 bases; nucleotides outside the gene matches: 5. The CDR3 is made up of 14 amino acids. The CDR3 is CASNQRENTDTQYF. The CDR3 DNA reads TGTGCCAGCAATCAGCGGGAGAACACAGATACGCAGTATTTT.

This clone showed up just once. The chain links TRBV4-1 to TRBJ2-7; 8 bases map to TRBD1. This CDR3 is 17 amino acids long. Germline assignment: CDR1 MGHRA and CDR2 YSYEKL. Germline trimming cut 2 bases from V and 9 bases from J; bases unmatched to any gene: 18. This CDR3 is CASSQRLGTGPPAGQYF. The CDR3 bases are TGCGCCAGCAGCCAAAGGCTAGGGACAGGCCCACCCGCGGGGCAGTACTTC.

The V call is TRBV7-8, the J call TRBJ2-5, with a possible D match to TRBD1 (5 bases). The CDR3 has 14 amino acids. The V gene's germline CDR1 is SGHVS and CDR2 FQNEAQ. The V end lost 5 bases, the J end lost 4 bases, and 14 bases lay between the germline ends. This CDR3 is CASSPQVGPETQYF. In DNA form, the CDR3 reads TGTGCCAGCAGCCCACAGGTGGGGCCAGAGACCCAGTACTTC.

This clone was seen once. The CDR3 loop reads CASSVGTSGSTGELFF. CDR3 bases: TGTGCCAGCAGCGTGGGGACTAGCGGGAGTACCGGGGAGCTGTTTTTT. This chain connects TRBV9 to TRBJ2-2, with 14 bases lining up with TRBD2. In germline, CDR1 is SGDLS, CDR2 YYNGEE. This CDR3 spans 16 amino acids. The J segment lost 5 bases and the V segment lost 2 bases, leaving 2 bases of the junction unmatched.

The CDR3 DNA sequence: TGTGCCAGCAGGACAGGGAATAATGGCTACACCTTC. Translating it yields CASRTGNNGYTF. V is TRBV2 and J is TRBJ1-2; 7 nucleotides agree with TRBD1. CDR3 length equals 12 residues. J lost 6 bases, V lost 6 bases, and 4 bases had no gene match. Germline V CDR1 and CDR2: SNHLY, FYNNEI.